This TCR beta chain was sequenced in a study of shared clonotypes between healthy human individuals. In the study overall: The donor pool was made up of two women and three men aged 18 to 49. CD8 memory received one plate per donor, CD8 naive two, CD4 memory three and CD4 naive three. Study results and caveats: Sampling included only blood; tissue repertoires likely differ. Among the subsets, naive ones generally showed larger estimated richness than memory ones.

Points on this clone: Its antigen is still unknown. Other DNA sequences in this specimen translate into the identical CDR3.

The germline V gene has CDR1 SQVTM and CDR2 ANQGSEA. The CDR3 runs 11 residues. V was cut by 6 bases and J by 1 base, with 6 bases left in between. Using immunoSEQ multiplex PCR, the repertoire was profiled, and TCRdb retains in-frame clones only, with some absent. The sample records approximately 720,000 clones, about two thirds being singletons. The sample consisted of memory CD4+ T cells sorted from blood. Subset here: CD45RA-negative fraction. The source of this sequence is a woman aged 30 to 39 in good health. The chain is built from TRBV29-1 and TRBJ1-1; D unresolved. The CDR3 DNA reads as TGCAGCGTCGGGGAGAACACTGAAGCTTTCTTT. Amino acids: CSVGENTEAFF. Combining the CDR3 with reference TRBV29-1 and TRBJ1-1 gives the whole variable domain SAVISQKPSRDICQRGTSLTIQCQVDSQVTMMFWYRQQPGQSLTLIATANQGSEATYESGFVIDKFPISRPNLTFSTLTVSNMSPEDSSIYLCSVGENTEAFFGQGTRLTVV.